This T cell receptor (beta chain) was profiled in a study of T cells in Graves' hyperthyroidism and ophthalmopathy. With 5 bases removed from V and 3 bases from J, the gap between germline ends came to 17 bases. This CDR3 has 15 residues. RNA transcripts gave rise to amplified TCR beta CDR3 regions. An initial round of RT-PCR targeting the TCR CDR3 relied on the HTBI primer set. TCRdb used MiXCR to reprocess the multiplex PCR reads, holding one entry per CDR3 protein. In the table there are 500,000 to 750,000 distinct CDR3 sequences, 15% to 18% of which are singletons. There are many counts of this clonotype.

Sequenced sample: blood. V usage is TRBV12-3 or TRBV12-4 and J usage is TRBJ2-7; tentative D call: TRBD1 (6 bases). The clonotype comes from a woman aged 25 to 39 with Graves' hyperthyroidism. The CDR3 here is CASSPNRELYYEQYF. As DNA, the CDR3 is TGTGCCAGCAGTCCTAACAGGGAATTGTACTACGAGCAGTACTTC.